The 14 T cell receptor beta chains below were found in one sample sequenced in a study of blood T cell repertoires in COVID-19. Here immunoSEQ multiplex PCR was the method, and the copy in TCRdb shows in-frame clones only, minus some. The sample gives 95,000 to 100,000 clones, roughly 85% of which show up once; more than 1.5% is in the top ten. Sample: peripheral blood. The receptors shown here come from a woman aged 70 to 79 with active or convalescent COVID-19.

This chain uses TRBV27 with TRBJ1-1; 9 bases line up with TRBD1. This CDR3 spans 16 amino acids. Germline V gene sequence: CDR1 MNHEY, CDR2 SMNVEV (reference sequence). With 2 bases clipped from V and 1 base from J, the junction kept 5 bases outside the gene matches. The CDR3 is CASSLRSGQGNTEAFF. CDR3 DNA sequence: TGTGCCAGCAGTTTACGCTCGGGACAGGGGAACACTGAAGCTTTCTTT.

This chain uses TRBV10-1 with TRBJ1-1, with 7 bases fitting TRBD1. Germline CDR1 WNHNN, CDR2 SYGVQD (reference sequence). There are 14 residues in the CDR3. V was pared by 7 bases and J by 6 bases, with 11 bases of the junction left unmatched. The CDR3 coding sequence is TGCGCCAGCAAGACAGGGTTACCGGTGTCTGAAGCTTTCTTT. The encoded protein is CASKTGLPVSEAFF.

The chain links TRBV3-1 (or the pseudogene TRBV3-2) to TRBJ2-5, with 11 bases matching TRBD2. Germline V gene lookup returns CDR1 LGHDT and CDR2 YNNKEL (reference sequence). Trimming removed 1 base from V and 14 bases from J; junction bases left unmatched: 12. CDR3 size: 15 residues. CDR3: CASSQVVSGGAPRYF. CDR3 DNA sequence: TGTGCCAGCAGCCAAGTTGTTAGCGGGGGGGCCCCTAGATACTTC.

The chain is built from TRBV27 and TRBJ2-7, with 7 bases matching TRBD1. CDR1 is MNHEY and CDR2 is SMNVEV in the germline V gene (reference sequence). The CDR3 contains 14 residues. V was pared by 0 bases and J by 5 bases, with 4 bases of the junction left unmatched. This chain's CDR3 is CASSLSRQGNEQYF. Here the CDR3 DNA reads TGTGCCAGCAGTTTATCGAGACAGGGAAACGAGCAGTACTTC.

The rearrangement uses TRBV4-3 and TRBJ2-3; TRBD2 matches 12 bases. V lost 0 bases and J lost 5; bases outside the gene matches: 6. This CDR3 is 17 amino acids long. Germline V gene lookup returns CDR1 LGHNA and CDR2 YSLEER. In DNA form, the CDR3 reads TGCGCCAGCAGCCAAGATGCTAGCGGGGGGGCGGGAGATACGCAGTATTTT. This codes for CASSQDASGGAGDTQYF.

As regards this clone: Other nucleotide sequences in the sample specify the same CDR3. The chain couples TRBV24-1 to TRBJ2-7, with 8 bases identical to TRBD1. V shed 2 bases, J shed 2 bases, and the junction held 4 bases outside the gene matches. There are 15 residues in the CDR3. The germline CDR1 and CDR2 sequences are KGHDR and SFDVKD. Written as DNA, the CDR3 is TGTGCCACCAGTGATTCCGGGACAGGACCCTACGAGCAGTACTTC. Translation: CATSDSGTGPYEQYF.

The CDR3 loop is CASSQEALGLLNYGYTF. Here the CDR3 DNA reads TGCGCCAGCAGCCAAGAGGCCTTGGGACTTTTAAACTATGGCTACACCTTC. The chain has TRBV4-3 and TRBJ1-2; perhaps TRBD1 as D (5 bases). V was clipped by 0 bases and J by 2 bases, with 16 bases between them. Per the germline V gene, CDR1 is LGHNA and CDR2 is YSLEER. The CDR3 runs 17 residues.

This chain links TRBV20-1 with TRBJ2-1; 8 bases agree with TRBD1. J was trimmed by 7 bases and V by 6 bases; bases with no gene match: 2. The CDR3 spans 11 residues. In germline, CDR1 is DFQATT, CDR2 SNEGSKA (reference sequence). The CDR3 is CSANRGNEQFF. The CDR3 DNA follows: TGCAGTGCAAACAGGGGGAATGAGCAGTTCTTC.

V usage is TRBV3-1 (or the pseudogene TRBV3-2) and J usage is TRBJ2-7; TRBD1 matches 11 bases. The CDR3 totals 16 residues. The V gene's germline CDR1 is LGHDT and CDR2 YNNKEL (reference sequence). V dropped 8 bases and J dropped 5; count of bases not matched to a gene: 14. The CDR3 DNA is TGTGCCAGCCCGGACAGGGGGCGTCGCGGGCAGCACGAGCAGTACTTC. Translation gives CASPDRGRRGQHEQYF.

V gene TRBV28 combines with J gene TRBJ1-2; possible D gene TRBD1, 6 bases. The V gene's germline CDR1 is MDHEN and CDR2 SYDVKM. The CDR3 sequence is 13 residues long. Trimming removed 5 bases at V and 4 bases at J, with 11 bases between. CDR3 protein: CASSNDRTYGYTF. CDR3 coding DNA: TGTGCCAGCAGTAACGACAGGACCTATGGCTACACCTTC.

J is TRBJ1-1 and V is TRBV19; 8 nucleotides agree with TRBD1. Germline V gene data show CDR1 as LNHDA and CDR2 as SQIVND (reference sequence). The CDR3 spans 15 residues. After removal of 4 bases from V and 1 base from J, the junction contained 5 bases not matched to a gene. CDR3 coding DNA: TGTGCCAGTAGTAACAACAGGGGGGAGAACACTGAAGCTTTCTTT. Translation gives CASSNNRGENTEAFF.

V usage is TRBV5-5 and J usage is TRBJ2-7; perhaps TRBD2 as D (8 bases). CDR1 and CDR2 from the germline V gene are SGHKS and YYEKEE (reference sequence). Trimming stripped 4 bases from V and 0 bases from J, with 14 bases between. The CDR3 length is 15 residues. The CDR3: CASSREGQSSYEQYF. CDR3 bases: TGTGCCAGCAGCCGGGAGGGACAGAGCTCCTACGAGCAGTACTTC.

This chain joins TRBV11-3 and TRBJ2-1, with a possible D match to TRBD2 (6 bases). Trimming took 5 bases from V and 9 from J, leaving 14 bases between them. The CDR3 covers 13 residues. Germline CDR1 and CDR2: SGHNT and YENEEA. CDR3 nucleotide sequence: TGTGCCAGCAGCGCCGTACGGGGGACTGAGCAGTTCTTC. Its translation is CASSAVRGTEQFF.

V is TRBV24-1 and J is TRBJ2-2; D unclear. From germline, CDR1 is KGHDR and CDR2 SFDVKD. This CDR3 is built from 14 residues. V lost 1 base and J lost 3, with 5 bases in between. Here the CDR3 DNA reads TGTGCCACCAGTGATTTCCGGGACACCGGGGAGCTGTTTTTT. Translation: CATSDFRDTGELFF.